These 11 T cell receptor beta chains share one sample of origin, sequenced in a study of blood T cell repertoires in COVID-19. Here immunoSEQ multiplex PCR was the method, and the copy in TCRdb shows in-frame clones only, minus some. This sample has fewer than 70,000 clones; 88% occur once, and the top ten carry 7.5% to 9.5%. Specimen: peripheral blood. The receptors come from a woman in her 70s with active COVID-19.

The genes are TRBV5-1 and TRBJ2-2; TRBD2 matches 10 bases. Trimming took 1 base from V and 6 from J; bases not matched to a gene: 3. Per the germline V gene, CDR1 is SGHRS and CDR2 is YFSETQ. This CDR3 comprises 15 residues. This CDR3 reads CASSLSGRAAGELFF. The CDR3 DNA follows: TGCGCCAGCAGCTTGAGCGGGAGGGCCGCCGGGGAGCTGTTTTTT.

The chain is built from TRBV3-1 (or the pseudogene TRBV3-2) and TRBJ2-7, with TRBD1 identical over 10 bases. Germline CDR1 LGHDT, CDR2 YNNKEL (reference sequence). This CDR3 spans 15 amino acids. With V trimmed by 1 base and J by 0 bases, 0 bases remained unmatched. The CDR3 coding sequence is TGTGCCAGCAGCCAAGGGACAGGGGGCTCCTACGAGCAGTACTTC. The encoded protein is CASSQGTGGSYEQYF.

The rearrangement joins TRBV5-1 to TRBJ2-3; 8 nucleotides line up with TRBD2. This CDR3 contains 16 residues. Germline V gives CDR1 SGHRS, CDR2 YFSETQ. V dropped 0 bases and J dropped 5; count of bases not matched to a gene: 8. The CDR3 spells CASSLVLYGRGDTQYF. In nucleotides, the CDR3 is TGCGCCAGCAGCTTGGTTCTGTACGGGAGGGGAGATACGCAGTATTTT.

This chain connects TRBV27 to TRBJ2-7; 10 bases map to TRBD2. The CDR3 consists of 13 residues. The V gene's germline CDR1 is MNHEY and CDR2 SMNVEV (reference sequence). Unmatched junction bases numbered 9, after V lost 11 bases and J lost 5 bases. The CDR3 nucleotides read TGTGCCTCCTCCCAAGCGGGAGGGGACGAGCAGTACTTC. Encoded protein: CASSQAGGDEQYF.

The V gene is TRBV30, the J gene TRBJ1-3; tentative D call: TRBD1 (5 bases). The CDR3 loop spans 13 amino acids. Germline assignment: CDR1 GTSNPN and CDR2 SVGIG (reference sequence). Deletions cut 7 bases from V and 8 bases from J, with 18 bases between. DNA for the CDR3: TGTGCCTTCTCGGCGGGGGGTGGGGACACCATATATTTT. This gives the protein CAFSAGGGDTIYF.

This clone was detected once. The chain links TRBV19 to TRBJ1-2, with D uncertain. This CDR3 has 13 residues. The ends were cut back, 4 bases at V and 3 bases at J, with 9 bases in the middle. Germline values: CDR1 LNHDA, CDR2 SQIVND (reference sequence). The CDR3 coding sequence is TGTGCCAGTAGTAGGGCAGGCGACTATGGCTACACCTTC. Translating gives CASSRAGDYGYTF.

CDR3 DNA: TGTGCCAGCAGCTCGGGGGGGCTAGCGGGCTACAATGAGCAGTTCTTC. The encoded protein is CASSSGGLAGYNEQFF. The V and J genes are TRBV7-3 and TRBJ2-1; 8 positions agree with TRBD2. The CDR3 is 16 amino acids. The germline gives CDR1 SGHTA, CDR2 FQGTGA. V lost 4 bases to trimming and J lost 3 bases; unmatched junction nucleotides: 8.

The V gene is TRBV5-1, the J gene TRBJ2-3, with D possibly matching TRBD1 (5 bases). The CDR3 runs 14 residues. Germline loops: CDR1 SGHRS, CDR2 YFSETQ. V shed 0 bases and J shed 6 bases, with 11 bases lying between them. DNA for the CDR3: TGCGCCAGCAGCTTGGCAACAGGCAGGGATACGCAGTATTTT. Its protein is CASSLATGRDTQYF.

Only one count was recorded for this clone. The gene calls are TRBV19 and TRBJ1-3; D is uncertain. Trimming stripped 4 bases from V and 3 bases from J, with 16 bases between. CDR1 is LNHDA, CDR2 SQIVND, per germline (reference sequence). This CDR3 comprises 16 residues. CDR3 DNA: TGTGCCAGTAGTACCCCGACACCCGTTTATGGAAACACCATATATTTT. Its translation: CASSTPTPVYGNTIYF.

The V and J genes are TRBV5-5 and TRBJ2-1; a possible D gene is TRBD2 (5 bases). This CDR3 is 15 amino acids long. Looked up from germline, CDR1 is SGHKS and CDR2 is YYEKEE (reference sequence). V was cut by 0 bases and J by 9 bases, with 16 bases left in between. The CDR3 bases are TGTGCCAGCAGCTTGGAAGTTACCGGGGATAGTGAGCAGTTCTTC. Residues: CASSLEVTGDSEQFF. The whole variable domain, remainder taken from reference TRBV5-5 and TRBJ2-1, is DAGVTQSPTHLIKTRGQQVTLRCSPISGHKSVSWYQQVLGQGPQFIFQYYEKEERGRGNFPDRFSARQFPNYSSELNVNALLLGDSALYLCASSLEVTGDSEQFFGPGTRLTVL.

The V and J genes are TRBV27 and TRBJ1-3; maybe TRBD1 (5 bases). CDR1 and CDR2 from the germline V gene are MNHEY and SMNVEV (reference sequence). This CDR3 spans 14 amino acids. Trimming pared 5 bases from V and 3 bases from J, leaving 11 bases between. CDR3 nucleotide sequence: TGTGCCAGCAGTCCCACCAGGGTTGGAAACACCATATATTTT. Its protein product is CASSPTRVGNTIYF.